The clone carrying this T cell receptor beta chain showed up just a few times. Its target is unknown. Blood replicates held 0.5 ug DNA, tumor or normal breast roughly 1.5 ug, two each. Here immunoSEQ multiplex PCR was the method, and the copy in TCRdb shows in-frame clones only, minus some. The sample records about 6,500 clones, more than 60% being singletons. The V end was cut by 4 bases, the J end by 1 base, with 14 bases between. The CDR3 length is 15 residues. Germline V gene lookup returns CDR1 WNHNN and CDR2 SYGVQD (reference sequence). The data are from a study of early stage breast cancer tumors. General study findings and limits: Commonly generated sequences made up most enriched TCRB sequences shared between patients.

This sequence originates from a person aged 50 to 59 with breast cancer. The chain uses TRBV10-1 and TRBJ2-7; D perhaps matches TRBD1 (7 bases). The sample comprised normal breast tissue next to the tumor. CDR3 in DNA: TGCGCCAGCAGTGTACCGCAGGGGGGATCCTACGAGCAGTACTTC. Its translation is CASSVPQGGSYEQYF.